The present entry profiles one T cell receptor (beta chain) with its context. This clonotype appeared many times. The antigen it binds to is not known. No base quality information exists; no much larger clone differs at one position. These data originate in a study of CD8+CD57+ T cells in acquired aplastic anemia (dated by TCRdb to 2016 to 2019). Background for the entire study: A mean of 3.2 ug of DNA, ranging from roughly 0.19 to 27.4 ug, was extracted from sorted CD4+ and CD8+ cells. For healthy donor samples, the average read count was about 10.8 million for CD4+ cells and approximately 11 million for CD8+ cells.

What the study reported, not specific to this receptor: Patients and healthy controls showed no significant difference in CD8+ Simpson's diversity (P=0.060). Roughly 29 CD8+ CDR3 sequences were found in both patients and controls but appeared to be highly expressed in patients and within the immunodominant clones of the patients.

Genomic DNA served as template for TCR beta VDJ combination and CDR3 sequence profiling. TCR repertoire sequencing was run on an Illumina HiSeq 2000. The authors' pipeline ran thus. TRBV/TRBJ rearrangement plots, CDR3 size and DJ length profiles, and Simpson's diversity index were used to assess repertoires. The most abundant DNA sequence in the deep sequencing data was defined as the immunodominant clone. CDR3 amino acid sequences were screened for sharing across subjects and compared with published repertoires and the VDJdb database. TCRdb took the public reads, trimmed them with fastp at Q25, ran MiXCR for clone calling and kept in-frame beta chains. A single entry per CDR3 protein holds the most common genes and DNA from its merged rows. V and J calls and clone size were set by TCRdb, not the authors. Counted in this sample were approximately 380,000 distinct CDR3 sequences; 60% to 80% of them appeared once. The ten largest clones add up to 4% of the sample.

The study deep-sequenced TCR repertoires of sorted CD4+ and CD8+ blood T cells from severe aplastic anemia patients and healthy subjects. Ficoll-Paque density gradient centrifugation was used to isolate peripheral blood mononuclear cells. Before DNA extraction, CD4+ and CD8+ T cells were sorted by FACS or by magnetic beads. Including the terminal cysteine and phenylalanine, the CDR3 comprises 15 residues. This entry keeps only the CDR3 DNA: 45 bases, framed from base 1. The V end gives up 1 base and the J end 2 bases, leaving 3 bases in the junction not matched to a gene. The germline V gene encodes CDR1 DFQATT and CDR2 SNEGSKA (reference sequence).

The chain joins TRBV20-1 to TRBJ2-5; 11 nucleotides in the junction match TRBD1. The TCR was taken from a human donor in good health, serving as a control. Sequenced: sorted CD4+, CD8+, or CD8+CD57+ T cells (not recorded which) from PBMCs. The base sequence is TGCAGTGCTAGAGGGACAGGGGGCACGCAAGAGACCCAGTACTTC. Its protein reads: CSARGTGGTQETQYF.